A single sample gave rise to the 14 T cell receptor beta chains below, sequenced in a study of shared clonotypes between healthy human individuals. Profiling relied on immunoSEQ multiplex PCR, and the TCRdb table lists in-frame clones only, not all of them. The sample shows roughly 500,000 clones, around 78% of them seen only once. The sequenced sample consisted of PBMCs. The receptors here all came from a middle-aged woman in good health. Some clones in this sample may be carry-over from other donors' samples.

The V and J genes are TRBV2 and TRBJ2-2; D gene uncertain. The germline V gene has CDR1 SNHLY and CDR2 FYNNEI. This CDR3 region has 14 residues. The V end lost 7 bases, the J end lost 4 bases, and 13 bases lay between the germline ends. CDR3 nucleotide sequence: TGTGCCAGCACCCAGAGAACAAGCACCGGGGAGCTGTTTTTT. Translated: CASTQRTSTGELFF.

The chain employs TRBV27 and TRBJ2-5, with TRBD1 identical over 10 bases. Germline assignment: CDR1 MNHEY and CDR2 SMNVEV (reference sequence). CDR3 size: 14 residues. Trimming took 5 bases from V and 5 from J; bases not matched to a gene: 5. DNA of the CDR3: TGTGCCAGCAGTAGGACAGGGGGTTGGGAGACCCAGTACTTC. It translates to CASSRTGGWETQYF.

The chain recombines TRBV7-2 with TRBJ1-5; tentatively, D is TRBD1 (6 bases). V lost 2 bases to trimming and J lost 3 bases, with 11 bases between them. This CDR3 region has 15 residues. Germline V CDR1 and CDR2: SGHTA, FQGNSA. The CDR3 DNA sequence: TGTGCCAGCAGCTTAACGACAGGAGTCAATCAGCCCCAGCATTTT. Amino acids: CASSLTTGVNQPQHF.

The chain is built from TRBV27 and TRBJ1-2; D is uncertain. Germline V lookup: CDR1 MNHEY, CDR2 SMNVEV (reference sequence). V was shortened by 2 bases and J by 3 bases, with 10 bases between the two germline ends. This CDR3 has 14 amino acids. CDR3 in DNA: TGTGCCAGCAGTTTAACGTTCACGGACTATGGCTACACCTTC. Residues: CASSLTFTDYGYTF.

The rearrangement joins TRBV27 to TRBJ2-7, with D maybe TRBD2 (5 bases). The CDR3 has 16 residues. V was clipped by 2 bases and J by 4 bases, with 18 bases between them. Germline lookup yields CDR1 MNHEY and CDR2 SMNVEV (reference sequence). This CDR3 reads CASSLAPRAGLYEQYF. CDR3 DNA: TGTGCCAGCAGTTTAGCTCCTCGGGCGGGCTTATACGAGCAGTACTTC.

This clone was observed a handful of times. The CDR3 coding sequence is TGCGCCAGCAGGGATCCGGGACATGACTATGGCTACACCTTC. Encoded protein: CASRDPGHDYGYTF. The genes are TRBV5-1 and TRBJ1-2; D is possibly TRBD1 (6 bases). The CDR3 loop spans 14 amino acids. The germline V gene has CDR1 SGHRS and CDR2 YFSETQ. V was trimmed by 5 bases and J by 3 bases, leaving 14 bases between them.

V and J are TRBV11-3 and TRBJ2-7; D gene unclear. Germline V lookup: CDR1 SGHNT, CDR2 YENEEA. The CDR3 totals 13 residues. V lost 1 base and J 5 bases, leaving 9 bases between the germline ends. The DNA for the CDR3 is TGTGCCAGCAGCTTAGCCTTAGGGCACGAGCAGTACTTC. As protein: CASSLALGHEQYF.

The genes are TRBV6-1 and TRBJ1-4; D might be TRBD1 (6 bases). The germline V gene encodes CDR1 MNHNS and CDR2 SASEGT. V lost 3 bases and J 8 bases, leaving 16 bases between the germline ends. The CDR3 runs 15 residues. The CDR3 region is CASSEWGHEPEKLFF. The CDR3 DNA reads as TGTGCCAGCAGTGAGTGGGGGCACGAGCCGGAAAAACTGTTTTTT.

The gene calls are TRBV7-2 and TRBJ2-1, with a weak D call TRBD2 (6 bases). The V end lost 5 bases, the J end lost 6 bases, and 14 bases lay between the germline ends. CDR3 length equals 14 residues. The germline V gene has CDR1 SGHTA and CDR2 FQGNSA. The CDR3 coding sequence is TGTGCCAGCAGCCCTCGGGGTAGCGGCAATGAGCAGTTCTTC. Protein sequence: CASSPRGSGNEQFF.

The chain joins TRBV11-2 to TRBJ2-7, with 9 bases that match TRBD2. Germline lookup yields CDR1 SGHAT and CDR2 FQNNGV. The CDR3 covers 16 residues. V shed 2 bases, J shed 7 bases, and the junction held 12 bases outside the gene matches. CDR3: CASSLRGGLAPEEQYF. As DNA, the CDR3 is TGTGCCAGCAGCTTAAGGGGGGGACTAGCCCCGGAGGAGCAGTACTTC.

CDR3 sequence (DNA): TGTGCCACCGGACAGGGGGCTCGTGGCTACACCTTC. Translating gives CATGQGARGYTF. V is TRBV27 and J is TRBJ1-2; 11 bases are a match to TRBD1. CDR1 MNHEY and CDR2 SMNVEV come from the germline V gene (reference sequence). The CDR3 runs 12 residues. After removal of 10 bases from V and 7 bases from J, the junction contained 5 bases not matched to a gene.

The chain has TRBV6-5 and TRBJ1-5; no clear D gene. V was clipped by 7 bases and J by 11 bases, with 18 bases between them. CDR3 length: 13 residues. The germline gives CDR1 MNHEY, CDR2 SVGAGI. In DNA, the CDR3 is TGTGCCAGCAAATCGGACGGCGTCGGAACCCAGCATTTT. Its translation is CASKSDGVGTQHF.

This clone was observed a single time. The chain combines TRBV5-4 with TRBJ2-7; TRBD2 matches 7 bases. The CDR3 length is 17 residues. From germline, CDR1 is SGHNT and CDR2 YYREEE (reference sequence). The J segment lost 2 bases and the V segment lost 0 bases, leaving 11 bases of the junction unmatched. In DNA form, the CDR3 reads TGTGCCAGCAGCTTGGGGGGAGTGGGAGGGACCCCCTACGAGCAGTACTTC. Amino acid sequence: CASSLGGVGGTPYEQYF. The whole variable domain, remainder taken from reference TRBV5-4 and TRBJ2-7, is ETGVTQSPTHLIKTRGQQVTLRCSSQSGHNTVSWYQQALGQGPQFIFQYYREEENGRGNFPPRFSGLQFPNYSSELNVNALELDDSALYLCASSLGGVGGTPYEQYFGPGTRLTVT.

The rearrangement joins TRBV18 to TRBJ2-5; D not resolved. CDR3 size: 14 residues. Germline CDR1 and CDR2: KGHSH and LQKENI. Trimming shortened V by 8 bases and J by 5 bases, and 18 bases separated the two germline ends. The CDR3 coding sequence is TGTGCCAGCACGGGCCAAACGGGCTGGGAGACCCAGTACTTC. It is translated as CASTGQTGWETQYF.